Presented here are 2 T cell receptor beta chains from one specimen sequenced in a study of read filtering for tumor transcriptome and immune sequencing. From 350 to 500 ng of RNA, a library with molecular barcoded alpha/delta and beta/gamma adaptors was made. TCRdb re-called the reads through MiXCR, storing one row per CDR3 protein. The sample shows about 58,000 distinct CDR3 sequences, about 12% of them seen only once. The sequencing sample was made of a population of CD138-negative cells sorted from bone marrow. The source is a donor at least 40 years old with multiple myeloma.

There are many counts of this clonotype. V usage is TRBV11-2 and J usage is TRBJ1-1; 8 bases align to TRBD1. CDR1 and CDR2 from the germline V gene are SGHAT and FQNNGV. CDR3 size: 15 residues. J gave up 5 bases and V 5 bases, and 10 bases lay outside the gene matches. The CDR3 reads CASSPGQGVGTEAFF. DNA for the CDR3: TGTGCCAGCAGCCCCGGACAGGGAGTGGGTACTGAAGCTTTCTTT.

This clonotype was recorded at least ten times. The genes are TRBV29-1 and TRBJ2-5; D ambiguous. Trimming left V 6 bases short and J 5 bases short, with 16 bases between. This CDR3 comprises 13 residues. The germline gives CDR1 SQVTM, CDR2 ANQGSEA. CDR3 sequence reads: CSVRSNVQETQYF. The DNA of the CDR3 is TGCAGCGTCCGGTCCAACGTACAGGAGACCCAGTACTTC.